The present T cell receptor (beta chain) was sequenced within a study of cytomegalovirus exposure and HLA in healthy donors. Background on the study: Previous work identified roughly 120 million unique TCR beta sequences from about 179 million T cells. HLA-typed donors were the source of about 85 million unique TCRs held in an early data release.

Overall study findings and caveats: CMV serostatus was the sole immune exposure information available.

On this clone itself: Its cognate antigen is unknown.

The CDR3 has 15 residues. Germline lookup yields CDR1 GTSNPN and CDR2 SVGIG (reference sequence). Trimming cost V 4 bases and J 10 bases; bases outside gene matches: 13. The PCR contained 60 Vbeta and 13 Jbeta primers. TCRdb's table, derived via immunoSEQ multiplex PCR, lists solely in-frame clones and lacks some. This sample has 90,000 to 150,000 clones, with 15% found just once. The specimen was PBMCs. The sequence was obtained from a woman aged 18-29 years in good health and CMV-seronegative. The V and J genes are TRBV30 and TRBJ1-4; 9 nucleotides align to TRBD1. CDR3 DNA: TGTGCCTGGACAAAACGGGACAGGGAGTTAGGAAAACTGTTTTTT. This gives the protein CAWTKRDRELGKLFF.